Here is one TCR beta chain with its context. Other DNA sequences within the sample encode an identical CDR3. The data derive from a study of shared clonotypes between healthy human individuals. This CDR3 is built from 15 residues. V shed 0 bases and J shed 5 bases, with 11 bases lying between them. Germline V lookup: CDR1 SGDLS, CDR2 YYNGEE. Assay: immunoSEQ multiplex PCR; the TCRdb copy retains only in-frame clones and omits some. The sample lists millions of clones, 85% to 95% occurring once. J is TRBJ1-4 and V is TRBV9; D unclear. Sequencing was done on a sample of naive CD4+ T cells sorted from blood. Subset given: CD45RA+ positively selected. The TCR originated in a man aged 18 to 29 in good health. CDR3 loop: CASSVGGGRNEKLFF. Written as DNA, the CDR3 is TGTGCCAGCAGCGTAGGAGGAGGAAGGAATGAAAAACTGTTTTTT.